Each of the 27 T cell receptor beta chains below was sequenced from the same sample in a study of cytomegalovirus exposure and HLA in healthy donors. In the PCR, 60 Vbeta and 13 Jbeta primers were used. TCRdb's copy holds only in-frame clones and misses some; the assay was immunoSEQ multiplex PCR. The sample yields roughly 120,000 clones, approximately 81% seen once. What was sequenced was PBMCs. The source of these receptors is a man between 18 and 35 years old in good health and CMV-seronegative.

V gene TRBV7-3 combines with J gene TRBJ2-5; TRBD2 agrees at 10 bases. Trimming removed 5 bases from V and 3 bases from J; junction bases left unmatched: 3. This CDR3 has 14 amino acids. Germline CDR1 and CDR2: SGHTA and FQGTGA. The DNA of the CDR3 is TGTGCCAGCAGCATGGGACTAGCGAAAGAGACCCAGTACTTC. Protein: CASSMGLAKETQYF.

The chain employs TRBV5-6 and TRBJ2-5; 8 nucleotides match TRBD1. CDR1 and CDR2 from the germline V gene are SGHDT and YYEEEE. V was pared by 4 bases and J by 3 bases, with 2 bases of the junction left unmatched. The CDR3 spans 13 residues. CDR3 coding DNA: TGTGCCAGCAGCGAGGACAGGGAAGAGACCCAGTACTTC. Its translation: CASSEDREETQYF. The entire variable domain, with the rest obtained from reference TRBV5-6 and TRBJ2-5, is as follows: DAGVTQSPTHLIKTRGQQVTLRCSPKSGHDTVSWYQQALGQGPQFIFQYYEEEERQRGNFPDRFSGHQFPNYSSELNVNALLLGDSALYLCASSEDREETQYFGPGTRLLVL.

V usage is TRBV5-6 and J usage is TRBJ2-1, with TRBD2 matching 12 bases. This CDR3 region has 15 residues. CDR1 and CDR2 (germline): SGHDT, YYEEEE. J lost 4 bases, V lost 5 bases, and 4 bases had no gene match. DNA of the CDR3: TGTGCCAGCAGGGCCGGGACTAGCGGGTACAATGAGCAGTTCTTC. This translates into CASRAGTSGYNEQFF.

To note about this clone: Other DNA sequences in the sample encode the same CDR3. The rearrangement links TRBV10-2 to TRBJ2-3; 9 bases are shared with TRBD2. The V gene's germline CDR1 is WSHSY and CDR2 SAAADI. This CDR3 region has 14 residues. The trim removed 4 bases at V and 3 bases at J, leaving 2 bases unmatched. CDR3 sequence: CASSGTSVTDTQYF. DNA of the CDR3: TGCGCCAGCAGTGGGACTAGCGTAACAGATACGCAGTATTTT.

The CDR3 sequence: CASTLAGGETQYF. The DNA for the CDR3 is TGTGCCAGCACTCTAGCGGGAGGGGAGACCCAGTACTTC. This chain links TRBV7-3 with TRBJ2-5; TRBD2 matches 12 bases. CDR3 length equals 13 residues. V trimming: 7 bases; J trimming: 5 bases; junction bases outside the gene matches: 2. The germline V gene encodes CDR1 SGHTA and CDR2 FQGTGA. Drawing the rest from reference TRBV7-3 and TRBJ2-5, the complete variable domain is GAGVSQTPSNKVTEKGKYVELRCDPISGHTALYWYRQSLGQGPEFLIYFQGTGAADDSGLPNDRFFAVRPEGSVSTLKIQRTERGDSAVYLCASTLAGGETQYFGPGTRLLVL.

The V gene is TRBV28, the J gene TRBJ2-7; D is possibly TRBD2 (5 bases). The CDR3 contains 12 residues. CDR1 and CDR2 (germline): MDHEN, SYDVKM. V lost 3 bases and J 12 bases, leaving 15 bases between the germline ends. CDR3 sequence: CASSFDPSGRYF. The CDR3 bases are TGTGCCAGCAGTTTCGACCCCAGCGGAAGGTACTTC.

This clone was detected only once. This sequence joins TRBV7-2 and TRBJ2-7; D perhaps matches TRBD1 (6 bases). From germline, CDR1 is SGHTA and CDR2 FQGNSA. The CDR3 has 13 amino acids. Trimming took 5 bases from V and 3 from J, leaving 11 bases between them. CDR3 residues: CASSTGYVYEQYF. The CDR3, as DNA: TGTGCCAGCAGCACAGGGTACGTCTACGAGCAGTACTTC.

V is TRBV7-9 and J is TRBJ1-1; perhaps TRBD1 as D (5 bases). The length of the CDR3 is 15 residues. V gave up 1 base and J gave up 0 bases, with 9 bases separating them. CDR1 and CDR2 (germline): SEHNR, FQNEAQ (reference sequence). CDR3 residues: CASSLGTTVNTEAFF. DNA of the CDR3: TGTGCCAGCAGCTTAGGGACAACCGTGAACACTGAAGCTTTCTTT.

The V call is TRBV5-1, the J call TRBJ1-2; the match to TRBD1 covers 7 bases. Trimming at V came to 4 bases and at J to 4 bases, leaving 10 bases not matched to a gene. Germline loops: CDR1 SGHRS, CDR2 YFSETQ. The CDR3 totals 15 residues. The CDR3 loop reads CASSAAGTAPYGYTF. CDR3 DNA sequence: TGCGCCAGCAGCGCCGCAGGGACAGCCCCCTATGGCTACACCTTC.

The chain combines TRBV5-1 with TRBJ2-6; D is ambiguous. The germline CDR1 and CDR2 sequences are SGHRS and YFSETQ. The CDR3 sequence is 17 residues long. Trimming removed 1 base from V and 0 bases from J, with 11 bases in between. The CDR3 DNA sequence: TGCGCCAGCAGCTTGTTGTCTTACTTCTCTGGGGCCAACGTCCTGACTTTC. Translated, it gives CASSLLSYFSGANVLTF.

The rearrangement joins TRBV6-1 to TRBJ2-3, with D uncertain. Trimming stripped 5 bases from V and 0 bases from J, with 6 bases between. CDR3 size: 13 residues. Germline V gene data show CDR1 as MNHNS and CDR2 as SASEGT. In nucleotides, the CDR3 is TGTGCCAGCAGTTATAAAAGCACAGATACGCAGTATTTT. This codes for CASSYKSTDTQYF.

The chain couples TRBV5-5 to TRBJ2-7; TRBD2 aligns across 7 bases. Germline CDR1 and CDR2: SGHKS and YYEKEE (reference sequence). The length of the CDR3 is 14 residues. The V gene end was trimmed by 4 bases and the J gene end by 2 bases; junction bases not matched to a gene: 6. The CDR3 region is CASSPTSRPYEQYV. CDR3 nucleotide sequence: TGTGCCAGCAGCCCGACTAGCCGCCCCTACGAGCAGTACGTC.

The V and J genes are TRBV19 and TRBJ2-3; TRBD1 matches 7 bases. V was clipped by 3 bases and J by 6 bases; unmatched bases: 9. Germline CDR1 LNHDA, CDR2 SQIVND (reference sequence). The CDR3 has 15 residues. CDR3 in amino acids: CASSMATGSSDTQYF. The CDR3 nucleotides read TGTGCCAGTAGTATGGCGACAGGGTCTTCGGATACGCAGTATTTT.

The chain joins TRBV5-1 to TRBJ1-3; no clear D gene. The CDR3 extends over 16 amino acids. Germline V gene data show CDR1 as SGHRS and CDR2 as YFSETQ. V was clipped by 0 bases and J by 0 bases, with 10 bases between them. CDR3 in amino acids: CASSLERGSSGNTIYF. The DNA for the CDR3 is TGCGCCAGCAGCTTGGAAAGAGGTTCCTCTGGAAACACCATATATTTT.

The V and J genes are TRBV7-3 and TRBJ2-3, with 7 bases fitting TRBD2. This CDR3 has 13 amino acids. Germline values: CDR1 SGHTA, CDR2 FQGTGA. V shed 5 bases, J shed 9 bases, and the junction held 8 bases outside the gene matches. The CDR3 sequence: CASSQNSGGTQYF. CDR3 DNA sequence: TGTGCCAGCAGCCAAAACTCGGGGGGAACGCAGTATTTT.

A word on this clone: A clone one base away is much larger, so this may be a read error. The rearrangement joins TRBV5-1 to TRBJ2-3; 9 nucleotides agree with TRBD2. Trimming at V came to 2 bases and at J to 5 bases, leaving 9 bases not matched to a gene. CDR3 length: 16 amino acids. Germline V gene data show CDR1 as SGHRS and CDR2 as YFSETQ. Here the CDR3 DNA reads TGCGCCAGCAGCTTAGCGGGAGGCCCTGTCGGAGATACGCAGTATTTT. This translates into CASSLAGGPVGDTQYF.

The chain is built from TRBV7-5 and TRBJ1-1. TRBV7-5 is reported as a pseudogene. The CDR3 runs to 16 residues. The DNA of the CDR3 is TGTGCCAGAAGCTGTAGCCCAAGCAAAAGGAACACTGAAGCTTTCTTT. It specifies CARSCSPSKRNTEAFF.

The gene calls are TRBV7-8 and TRBJ2-7; D might be TRBD2 (6 bases). Germline assignment: CDR1 SGHVS and CDR2 FQNEAQ. Between the trimmed V and J ends, which lost 0 bases and 7 bases, there was a span of 13 bases. The CDR3 has 14 residues. The CDR3, as DNA: TGTGCCAGCAGCTTAGCGGGACTGCGGTTTGAGCAGTACGTC. Translated, it gives CASSLAGLRFEQYV.

This clone came up a few times. The chain employs TRBV28 and TRBJ2-7; D gene unclear. V shed 6 bases and J shed 4 bases, with 10 bases lying between them. Germline V gene sequence: CDR1 MDHEN, CDR2 SYDVKM. CDR3 length: 12 residues. In DNA form, the CDR3 reads TGTGCCAGCAGCCCCCACAGATACGAGCAGTACTTC. Translated, it gives CASSPHRYEQYF.

The chain is built from TRBV7-8 and TRBJ1-5; D is uncertain. The CDR3 extends over 13 amino acids. Germline CDR1 and CDR2: SGHVS and FQNEAQ. Trimming cost V 7 bases and J 2 bases, with 9 bases left between them. CDR3 sequence reads: CASNTGGNQPQHF. The CDR3 DNA is TGTGCCAGCAATACTGGTGGCAATCAGCCCCAGCATTTT.

The chain employs TRBV25-1 and TRBJ2-7; 7 positions agree with TRBD1. The CDR3 runs to 16 residues. V lost 2 bases, J lost 3 bases, and 10 bases stayed unmatched. Per the germline V gene, CDR1 is MGHDK and CDR2 is SYGVNS. CDR3 nucleotide sequence: TGTGCCAGCAGTGAAGCCAGAGGCAGGGGGAGCTACGAGCAGTACTTC. It specifies CASSEARGRGSYEQYF.

This sequence joins TRBV27 and TRBJ1-2; D is unclear. The CDR3 is 14 amino acids. V dropped 5 bases and J dropped 4 bases, with 14 bases sitting between them. From germline, CDR1 is MNHEY and CDR2 SMNVEV (reference sequence). In nucleotides, the CDR3 is TGTGCCAGCAGTCCCCTGGGGAGTTTCTATGGCTACACCTTC. This translates into CASSPLGSFYGYTF.

This clone appeared a single time. The chain has TRBV7-2 and TRBJ2-2; possibly TRBD2 for D (5 bases). Germline lookup yields CDR1 SGHTA and CDR2 FQGNSA. The CDR3 consists of 17 residues. V was cut by 1 base and J by 6 bases, with 18 bases left in between. The CDR3, as DNA: TGTGCCAGCAGCTTAGTGGCCGGGATACGCCGGTCCGGGGAGCTGTTTTTT. The encoded protein is CASSLVAGIRRSGELFF.

In this sample, this clone turned up a few times. The V call is TRBV11-2, the J call TRBJ2-1; 9 bases align to TRBD1. The germline gives CDR1 SGHAT, CDR2 FQNNGV. Unmatched junction bases numbered 8, after V lost 4 bases and J lost 4 bases. The CDR3 extends over 16 amino acids. CDR3 in amino acids: CASSSFRDREYNEQFF. The CDR3 DNA reads as TGTGCCAGCAGCTCATTCCGGGACAGGGAATACAATGAGCAGTTCTTC.

This clone has more than one count but fewer than ten. The chain is built from TRBV10-3 and TRBJ1-1; tentatively, D is TRBD1 (6 bases). Trimming removed 4 bases from V and 0 bases from J, with 12 bases in between. The CDR3 is 15 amino acids. CDR1 ENHRY and CDR2 SYGVKD come from the germline V gene. Written as DNA, the CDR3 is TGTGCCATCAGTGCAGAACAGGGTTTGAACACTGAAGCTTTCTTT. Encoded protein: CAISAEQGLNTEAFF.

V usage is TRBV7-9 and J usage is TRBJ1-2; D call uncertain. The CDR3 has 15 residues. The germline V gene encodes CDR1 SEHNR and CDR2 FQNEAQ (reference sequence). Between the trimmed V and J ends, which lost 5 bases and 4 bases, there was a span of 17 bases. The CDR3, as DNA: TGTGCCAGCAGCGAGGGATCCAAACAACTCTATGGCTACACCTTC. It codes for CASSEGSKQLYGYTF.

V gene TRBV11-2 combines with J gene TRBJ1-2; D is unresolved. Germline V gene sequence: CDR1 SGHAT, CDR2 FQNNGV. With 2 bases removed from V and 7 bases from J, the gap between germline ends came to 17 bases. The CDR3 is 15 residues long. CDR3 loop: CASSLIPAPSGGYTF. The DNA of the CDR3 is TGTGCCAGCAGCTTAATTCCGGCCCCATCGGGTGGCTACACCTTC. The full variable domain, completed using reference TRBV11-2 and TRBJ1-2, is EAGVAQSPRYKIIEKRQSVAFWCNPISGHATLYWYQQILGQGPKLLIQFQNNGVVDDSQLPKDRFSAERLKGVDSTLKIQPAKLEDSAVYLCASSLIPAPSGGYTFGSGTRLTVV.